Below, 28 T cell receptor beta chains from the same sample are listed, as sequenced in a study of shared T cell receptors in the human thymus. Sequenced by immunoSEQ multiplex PCR; TCRdb stores in-frame clones only, minus some. This table holds 700,000 to 750,000 clones, 80% to 90% found once. These data were likewise used in another study, on human thymus T cells.

The specimen sequenced was thymocytes. These receptors came from a girl under three years old with a congenital heart defect.

The chain joins TRBV4-3 to TRBJ1-6; no definite D call. The germline V and J ends were trimmed by 2 bases and 0 bases, with 17 bases remaining between them. Germline loops: CDR1 LGHNA, CDR2 YSLEER. This CDR3 has 19 amino acids. CDR3 loop: CASSQSPGTQSSYNSPLHF. Here the CDR3 DNA reads TGCGCCAGCAGCCAATCGCCAGGCACCCAGAGCTCCTATAATTCACCCCTCCACTTT.

The gene calls are TRBV5-8 and TRBJ2-1; TRBD1 is a possible D gene (5 bases). This CDR3 comprises 18 residues. V lost 3 bases, J lost 8 bases, and 27 bases lay in between. The germline V gene has CDR1 SGHTS and CDR2 YDEGEE. The CDR3 region has the DNA TGTGCCAGCAGCTCATTGGGGCGAGGAGCCCATTCAGTTGATGAGCAGTTCTTC. Its protein product is CASSSLGRGAHSVDEQFF.

The J gene is TRBJ2-3, the V gene TRBV14; possibly TRBD2 for D (5 bases). The germline V and J ends were trimmed by 4 bases and 0 bases, with 11 bases remaining between them. Germline V gene lookup returns CDR1 SGHDN and CDR2 FVKESK. This CDR3 has 15 residues. CDR3 sequence reads: CASSRSGISTDTQYF. The CDR3 coding sequence is TGTGCCAGCAGCCGGAGCGGAATAAGCACAGATACGCAGTATTTT.

The chain couples TRBV15 to TRBJ1-2, with TRBD1 matching over 8 bases. Germline CDR1 LNHNV, CDR2 YYDKDF (reference sequence). The CDR3 consists of 13 residues. After removal of 5 bases from V and 8 bases from J, the junction contained 7 bases not matched to a gene. Here the CDR3 DNA reads TGTGCCACCAGCCCACGACAGGGGAAGGGCTACACCTTC. Its protein product is CATSPRQGKGYTF.

This clone showed up just once. The CDR3 spells CASRPLPLSGEYEQYF. CDR3 DNA: TGTGCCAGCAGACCCCTCCCCCTTAGCGGGGAATACGAGCAGTACTTC. V is TRBV7-9 and J is TRBJ2-7; 8 bases agree with TRBD2. V lost 6 bases, J lost 4 bases, and 14 bases stayed unmatched. CDR3 length: 16 residues. CDR1 SEHNR and CDR2 FQNEAQ come from the germline V gene (reference sequence).

The CDR3: CASSPGTGSFQPQHF. DNA of the CDR3: TGTGCCAGTAGTCCCGGGACAGGGTCCTTTCAGCCCCAGCATTTT. The chain is built from TRBV19 and TRBJ1-5; 9 nucleotides match TRBD1. Trimming at V came to 5 bases and at J to 6 bases, leaving 8 bases not matched to a gene. The CDR3 runs 15 residues. Germline values: CDR1 LNHDA, CDR2 SQIVND (reference sequence).

V gene TRBV20-1 combines with J gene TRBJ1-2; D is unresolved. Germline values: CDR1 DFQATT, CDR2 SNEGSKA (reference sequence). V was shortened by 7 bases and J by 4 bases, with 10 bases between the two germline ends. The CDR3 covers 11 residues. CDR3: CSGGGIYGYTF. CDR3 coding DNA: TGCAGTGGGGGAGGGATCTATGGCTACACCTTC.

The genes are TRBV6-4 and TRBJ2-2; 8 bases line up with TRBD2. Trimming removed 0 bases from V and 0 bases from J; junction bases left unmatched: 12. Germline V gene sequence: CDR1 MRHNA, CDR2 SNTAGT. The CDR3 loop spans 20 amino acids. CDR3 residues: CASSDSFWRGVPANTGELFF. The CDR3 DNA is TGTGCCAGCAGTGACTCGTTCTGGCGGGGGGTGCCCGCGAACACCGGGGAGCTGTTTTTT.

The chain combines TRBV5-1 with TRBJ2-7, with 10 nucleotides matching TRBD1. There are 16 residues in the CDR3. The junction had 9 bases not matched to a gene; V was cut back by 2 bases and J by 4 bases. Germline V lookup: CDR1 SGHRS, CDR2 YFSETQ. This CDR3 is CASSFDRGRVPYEQYF. The CDR3 nucleotides read TGCGCCAGCAGCTTTGACAGGGGGCGCGTCCCATACGAGCAGTACTTC. Together with reference TRBV5-1 and TRBJ2-7, the CDR3 gives the full variable domain: KAGVTQTPRYLIKTRGQQVTLSCSPISGHRSVSWYQQTPGQGLQFLFEYFSETQRNKGNFPGRFSGRQFSNSRSEMNVSTLELGDSALYLCASSFDRGRVPYEQYFGPGTRLTVT.

The rearrangement links TRBV4-1 to TRBJ2-3; 7 bases align to TRBD1. Germline CDR1 and CDR2: MGHRA and YSYEKL. The CDR3 has 15 amino acids. With 3 bases clipped from V and 1 base from J, the junction kept 4 bases outside the gene matches. DNA for the CDR3: TGCGCCAGCAGCCACAGGACAGGCGGCACAGATACGCAGTATTTT. Its protein is CASSHRTGGTDTQYF.

This clone showed up just a few times. The chain joins TRBV10-3 to TRBJ2-7; 7 positions agree with TRBD1. V lost 7 bases to trimming and J lost 3 bases; unmatched junction nucleotides: 6. CDR1 and CDR2 from the germline V gene are ENHRY and SYGVKD. CDR3 length equals 13 residues. The CDR3 DNA follows: TGTGCCATCAACAGGGGCAACTACTACGAGCAGTACTTC. As protein: CAINRGNYYEQYF.

CDR3 amino acids: CASSLTGGLRGYTF. In nucleotides, the CDR3 is TGTGCCAGCAGTCTTACAGGGGGCCTTAGGGGCTACACCTTC. The rearrangement joins TRBV6-6 to TRBJ1-2, with 9 positions matching TRBD1. CDR3 length: 14 residues. V lost 5 bases and J lost 8; bases outside the gene matches: 9. Germline loops: CDR1 MNHNY, CDR2 SVGAGI (reference sequence).

This clone was counted a single time. V gene TRBV7-8 combines with J gene TRBJ1-1, with 8 bases matching TRBD1. V was pared by 1 base and J by 1 base, with 8 bases of the junction left unmatched. Germline assignment: CDR1 SGHVS and CDR2 FQNEAQ. The CDR3 extends over 17 amino acids. In nucleotides, the CDR3 is TGTGCCAGCAGCTTAGGAGACAGGGGTATTCGGAACACTGAAGCTTTCTTT. It is translated as CASSLGDRGIRNTEAFF.

The V call is TRBV5-1, the J call TRBJ2-6; 7 nucleotides agree with TRBD1. V was pared by 1 base and J by 2 bases, with 15 bases of the junction left unmatched. Germline CDR1 and CDR2: SGHRS and YFSETQ. This CDR3 is 20 amino acids long. CDR3: CASSLRVGGFPQAGANVLTF. In DNA, the CDR3 is TGCGCCAGCAGCTTGAGGGTAGGGGGCTTTCCCCAAGCTGGGGCCAACGTCCTGACTTTC.

CDR3 sequence reads: CASSFTDRDKEKLFF. CDR3 nucleotide sequence: TGTGCCAGCAGCTTTACGGACAGGGATAAAGAAAAACTGTTTTTT. The chain employs TRBV7-9 and TRBJ1-4; 8 positions agree with TRBD1. The CDR3 contains 15 residues. Unmatched junction bases numbered 8, after V lost 3 bases and J lost 8 bases. Germline V gives CDR1 SEHNR, CDR2 FQNEAQ (reference sequence). Variable domain in full (rest from reference TRBV7-9 and TRBJ1-4): DTGVSQNPRHKITKRGQNVTFRCDPISEHNRLYWYRQTLGQGPEFLTYFQNEAQLEKSRLLSDRFSAERPKGSFSTLEIQRTEQGDSAMYLCASSFTDRDKEKLFFGSGTQLSVL.

The chain couples TRBV6-4 to TRBJ1-6; 7 bases map to TRBD1. Germline assignment: CDR1 MRHNA and CDR2 SNTAGT. The CDR3 length is 12 residues. With 6 bases clipped from V and 9 bases from J, the junction kept 2 bases outside the gene matches. The CDR3 coding sequence is TGTGCCAGCAGGAACAGGGGTTCACCCCTCCACTTT. Protein product: CASRNRGSPLHF.

The rearrangement links TRBV15 to TRBJ1-5, with D perhaps TRBD1 (6 bases). The germline V and J ends were trimmed by 0 bases and 7 bases, with 13 bases remaining between them. Germline CDR1 and CDR2: LNHNV and YYDKDF (reference sequence). The length of the CDR3 is 15 residues. As DNA, the CDR3 is TGTGCCACCAGCAGAGATGCAGGGGTCGGACAGCCCCAGCATTTT. It encodes CATSRDAGVGQPQHF.

This chain joins TRBV6-1 and TRBJ1-5; D call uncertain. This CDR3 is built from 15 residues. V lost 6 bases and J lost 3, with 15 bases in between. Germline CDR1 reads MNHNS; CDR2 reads SASEGT. The CDR3 here is CASSFWALNNQPQHF. CDR3 nucleotide sequence: TGTGCCAGCAGCTTTTGGGCCCTCAACAATCAGCCCCAGCATTTT.

This clone was recorded a few times. The chain recombines TRBV27 with TRBJ1-2, with 9 bases identical to TRBD1. Trimming cost V 0 bases and J 3 bases; bases outside gene matches: 17. The CDR3 length is 20 residues. In germline, CDR1 is MNHEY, CDR2 SMNVEV (reference sequence). The CDR3 spells CASSLSADPGQGDRYYGYTF. For the CDR3, the DNA is TGTGCCAGCAGTTTATCTGCCGACCCGGGACAGGGAGACCGATACTATGGCTACACCTTC.

V and J are TRBV27 and TRBJ2-3; D is uncertain. The CDR3 runs to 15 residues. Per germline, CDR1 MNHEY and CDR2 SMNVEV (reference sequence). The ends were cut back, 5 bases at V and 2 bases at J, with 14 bases in the middle. CDR3 sequence reads: CASSPIASITDTQYF. The CDR3 bases are TGTGCCAGCAGTCCTATTGCTTCCATCACAGATACGCAGTATTTT.

This clone was seen a single time. The chain combines TRBV6-5 with TRBJ1-2, with D possibly matching TRBD1 (6 bases). The CDR3 spans 11 residues. V lost 6 bases, J lost 8 bases, and 10 bases lay in between. From germline, CDR1 is MNHEY and CDR2 SVGAGI. For the CDR3, the DNA is TGTGCCAGCAGCGGACAGAGGGGCTACACCTTC. It specifies CASSGQRGYTF.

The J gene is TRBJ1-1, the V gene TRBV18; unclear D gene. The CDR3 length is 17 residues. Looked up from germline, CDR1 is KGHSH and CDR2 is LQKENI. Trimming stripped 1 base from V and 0 bases from J, with 15 bases between. In nucleotides, the CDR3 is TGTGCCAGCTCACCACGGATTACGGGAAACATGAACACTGAAGCTTTCTTT. Amino acids: CASSPRITGNMNTEAFF. Drawing the rest from reference TRBV18 and TRBJ1-1, the complete variable domain is NAGVMQNPRHLVRRRGQEARLRCSPMKGHSHVYWYRQLPEEGLKFMVYLQKENIIDESGMPKERFSAEFPKEGPSILRIQQVVRGDSAAYFCASSPRITGNMNTEAFFGQGTRLTVV.

The chain uses TRBV4-1 and TRBJ2-3; 13 nucleotides agree with TRBD2. Germline loops: CDR1 MGHRA, CDR2 YSYEKL. V shed 1 base and J 8 bases; nucleotides not matched to a gene: 9. The CDR3 totals 17 residues. The CDR3 loop is CASSQGGAGLAGRTQYF. The CDR3 DNA sequence: TGCGCCAGCAGCCAAGGCGGCGCGGGACTAGCGGGACGTACGCAGTATTTT.

This clone was picked up a small number of times. The chain combines TRBV13 with TRBJ2-1; D unclear. With 3 bases removed from V and 4 bases from J, the gap between germline ends came to 4 bases. Germline V gene sequence: CDR1 PRHDT, CDR2 FYEKMQ (reference sequence). CDR3 size: 12 residues. The CDR3 coding sequence is TGTGCCAGCAGCTTCCGGTACAATGAGCAGTTCTTC. Its translation is CASSFRYNEQFF. Combining the CDR3 with reference TRBV13 and TRBJ2-1 gives the whole variable domain AAGVIQSPRHLIKEKRETATLKCYPIPRHDTVYWYQQGPGQDPQFLISFYEKMQSDKGSIPDRFSAQQFSDYHSELNMSSLELGDSALYFCASSFRYNEQFFGPGTRLTVL.

The J gene is TRBJ1-6, the V gene TRBV5-3, with 7 bases lining up with TRBD1. TRBV5-3 is assigned to the ORF class and has an uncertain function. CDR3 size: 14 residues. Losses at the gene ends were 0 bases for V and 7 bases for J; bases not matched to a gene: 1. CDR3 in DNA: TGTGCCAGAAGCTTGGAACAGGGGAATTCACCCCTCCACTTT. Amino acid sequence: CARSLEQGNSPLHF.

The chain is built from TRBV11-3 and TRBJ2-5, with 14 bases matching TRBD2. Germline V gives CDR1 SGHNT, CDR2 YENEEA. After removal of 5 bases from V and 5 bases from J, the junction contained 7 bases not matched to a gene. The CDR3 is 16 amino acids. CDR3 coding DNA: TGTGCCAGCAGCCCGGGACTAGCGGGGGCTCAGGAGACCCAGTACTTC. This sequence encodes CASSPGLAGAQETQYF. The whole variable domain, remainder taken from reference TRBV11-3 and TRBJ2-5, is EAGVVQSPRYKIIEKKQPVAFWCNPISGHNTLYWYLQNLGQGPELLIRYENEEAVDDSQLPKDRFSAERLKGVDSTLKIQPAELGDSAVYLCASSPGLAGAQETQYFGPGTRLLVL.

The rearrangement links TRBV9 to TRBJ2-3, with D perhaps matching TRBD2 (6 bases). V gave up 4 bases and J gave up 2 bases, with 11 bases separating them. Germline CDR1 reads SGDLS; CDR2 reads YYNGEE. The CDR3 is 14 residues long. The CDR3 DNA is TGTGCCAGCAGCTCGGGACTCCTCACAGATACGCAGTATTTT. Protein: CASSSGLLTDTQYF.

The chain recombines TRBV7-6 with TRBJ2-5, with a possible D match to TRBD1 (5 bases). This CDR3 has 14 amino acids. Trimming took off 4 bases at V and 2 bases at J, with 11 bases between the two ends. Germline V gene sequence: CDR1 SGHVS, CDR2 FNYEAQ. Written as DNA, the CDR3 is TGTGCCAGCAGCTCCTTGACAGAGCAAGAGACCCAGTACTTC. Amino acids: CASSSLTEQETQYF.